This T cell receptor (beta chain) was identified during a study of blood T cell repertoires in COVID-19. Study in general: From the United States, Italy and Spain came samples of acute and convalescent COVID-19. The cDNA or gDNA used as material had been derived from T cells, B-cell-depleted T cells, or PBMCs.

The J segment lost 6 bases and the V segment lost 3 bases, leaving 11 bases of the junction unmatched. Germline-derived CDR1 and CDR2 are LNHNV and YYDKDF (reference sequence). This CDR3 contains 16 residues. In the authors' workflow: Scientists estimated how many nucleated cells there were by amplifying reference gene primers. Measured with immunoSEQ multiplex PCR; TCRdb has only the in-frame clones, and not every one. The V and J calls and clone size are taken from that table; D and trimming were inferred from the DNA. Of roughly 190,000 clones listed, around 80% were seen once; the top ten hold 2.5% to 3.5%.

The TCR comes from a man aged 50 to 60 with active or convalescent COVID-19. The sample consisted of peripheral blood. The J gene is TRBJ1-1, the V gene TRBV15; 9 positions agree with TRBD1. The CDR3 DNA follows: TGTGCCACCAGCAGCGGGGGGACAGGGCATGAATCTGAAGCTTTCTTT. It is translated as CATSSGGTGHESEAFF.